Below, 23 T cell receptor beta chains from the same sample are listed, as sequenced in a study of beta chain features in type 1 diabetes. General observations from the study: When Type 1 diabetes patients were examined, their TCRB CDR3s proved moderately but significantly shorter in all four CD4+ subsets.

The authors reverse transcribed all of the isolated RNA, so sequencing captured expressed TCRB transcripts. Sequencing used immunoSEQ multiplex PCR; TCRdb keeps in-frame clones, though not all of them. The profile shows tens of thousands of clones, about 68% of them singletons. No antigens are known for them. Source material: Tregs from blood. The receptor source for this set is a man under 40 with type 1 diabetes. Some clones in this sample may be carry-over from other donors' samples.

Of note for this clone: No conserved phenylalanine or tryptophan is present at the end of the CDR3, so a read error is the likely explanation. The rearrangement joins TRBV9 to TRBJ1-1; 7 bases match TRBD1. V lost 0 bases, J lost 9 bases, and 5 bases stayed unmatched. Germline V CDR1 and CDR2: SGDLS, YYNGEE. The CDR3 contains 13 residues. This chain's CDR3 is CASSVGEGQKAFV. The CDR3 nucleotides read TGTGCCAGCAGCGTAGGCGAGGGACAGAAAGCTTTCGTT.

The chain has TRBV7-3 and TRBJ2-2; D is undetermined. Germline V gives CDR1 SGHTA, CDR2 FQGTGA. The CDR3 is made up of 12 amino acids. Trimming removed 4 bases at V and 4 bases at J, with 4 bases between. The CDR3 DNA reads as TGTGCCAGCAGCTCCCTCACCGGGGAGCTGTTTTTT. Its translation is CASSSLTGELFF.

The chain is built from TRBV18 and TRBJ2-1, with TRBD2 matching 8 bases. The V and J ends lost 3 bases and 4 bases, in that order; junction bases with no gene match: 8. This CDR3 is 16 amino acids long. CDR1 and CDR2 from the germline V gene are KGHSH and LQKENI. CDR3 region: CASSPNPGGAYNEQFF. CDR3 coding DNA: TGTGCCAGCTCACCTAATCCGGGGGGGGCTTACAATGAGCAGTTCTTC.

The genes are TRBV29-1 and TRBJ2-3; 11 bases map to TRBD2. Trimming took 1 base from V and 1 from J; bases not matched to a gene: 4. The CDR3 length is 16 residues. Germline V gene sequence: CDR1 SQVTM, CDR2 ANQGSEA. CDR3 residues: CSVEGSTSGGTDTQYF. As DNA, the CDR3 is TGCAGCGTTGAAGGATCGACTAGCGGGGGCACAGATACGCAGTATTTT.

This clone is a singleton in its sample. The rearrangement joins TRBV6-6 to TRBJ1-4; no reliable D call. V lost 6 bases and J lost 6, with 14 bases in between. The CDR3 contains 14 residues. Germline V gene lookup returns CDR1 MNHNY and CDR2 SVGAGI (reference sequence). Written as DNA, the CDR3 is TGTGCCAGCAGCTTACCTCGGCAGGATGAAAAACTGTTTTTT. Amino acid sequence: CASSLPRQDEKLFF.

This sequence joins TRBV5-4 and TRBJ2-1, with 7 bases matching TRBD2. This CDR3 comprises 17 residues. CDR1 is SGHNT, CDR2 YYREEE, per germline (reference sequence). The V segment lost 5 bases and the J segment 0 bases; nucleotides outside the gene matches: 11. The CDR3, as DNA: TGTGCCAGCAGACCATGGACTAGTCGTGGCTCCTACAATGAGCAGTTCTTC. This gives the protein CASRPWTSRGSYNEQFF.

This chain links TRBV5-1 with TRBJ2-2; D may be TRBD1 (5 bases). The germline V gene encodes CDR1 SGHRS and CDR2 YFSETQ. The CDR3 extends over 14 amino acids. V was pared by 2 bases and J by 8 bases, with 13 bases between. DNA for the CDR3: TGCGCCAGCAGCTTTGACAGTCCTCTTGGGGAGCTGTTTTTT. It translates to CASSFDSPLGELFF.

The chain combines TRBV28 with TRBJ2-1; 8 positions match TRBD2. Trimming cost V 7 bases and J 3 bases; bases outside gene matches: 5. The CDR3 is 14 amino acids. From germline, CDR1 is MDHEN and CDR2 SYDVKM. The CDR3 DNA is TGTGCCAGCATCGGGGGGGCCATCTACAATGAGCAGTTCTTC. It specifies CASIGGAIYNEQFF.

The rearrangement joins TRBV19 to TRBJ2-1, with D possibly being TRBD1 (6 bases). Per germline, CDR1 LNHDA and CDR2 SQIVND (reference sequence). This CDR3 contains 13 residues. V shed 8 bases and J shed 2 bases, with 10 bases lying between them. CDR3 loop: CASEGQAYNEQFF. In nucleotides, the CDR3 is TGTGCCAGTGAGGGACAAGCCTACAATGAGCAGTTCTTC.

The chain joins TRBV4-3 to TRBJ1-1; D unclear. The ends were cut back, 8 bases at V and 0 bases at J, with 19 bases in the middle. This CDR3 is 16 amino acids long. Germline CDR1 is LGHNA and CDR2 is YSLEER. The CDR3 spells CASPPERRYLNTEAFF. Here the CDR3 DNA reads TGCGCCAGCCCCCCGGAACGGAGGTACCTGAACACTGAAGCTTTCTTT.

The CDR3 DNA follows: TGTGCCAGCAGCGTGGGGGGGGCTAGCAACTATGGCTACACCTTC. This gives the protein CASSVGGASNYGYTF. V gene TRBV9 combines with J gene TRBJ1-2; maybe TRBD1 (6 bases). Per germline, CDR1 SGDLS and CDR2 YYNGEE. V was trimmed by 2 bases and J by 2 bases, leaving 13 bases between them. There are 15 residues in the CDR3.

CDR3: CASRRTGGTDTQYF. In DNA, the CDR3 is TGTGCCAGCAGGCGGACAGGGGGCACAGATACGCAGTATTTT. The chain joins TRBV7-9 to TRBJ2-3, with TRBD1 matching over 9 bases. The trim removed 6 bases at V and 1 base at J, leaving 2 bases unmatched. This CDR3 contains 14 residues. Germline V gene sequence: CDR1 SEHNR, CDR2 FQNEAQ (reference sequence). Drawing the rest from reference TRBV7-9 and TRBJ2-3, the complete variable domain is DTGVSQNPRHKITKRGQNVTFRCDPISEHNRLYWYRQTLGQGPEFLTYFQNEAQLEKSRLLSDRFSAERPKGSFSTLEIQRTEQGDSAMYLCASRRTGGTDTQYFGPGTRLTVL.

CDR3 nucleotide sequence: TGTGCCAGCAGCGTAGCGGCGGCAGCCAATCGGGAGACCCAGTACTTC. Translating gives CASSVAAAANRETQYF. This chain joins TRBV9 and TRBJ2-5; D gene ambiguous. Germline CDR1 SGDLS, CDR2 YYNGEE. The CDR3 contains 16 residues. Trimming shortened V by 0 bases and J by 5 bases, and 17 bases separated the two germline ends.

This clone was recorded a few times. The chain employs TRBV6-5 and TRBJ1-6; 9 bases match TRBD1. Germline CDR1 reads MNHEY; CDR2 reads SVGAGI. The CDR3 is 14 residues long. The junction had 5 bases not matched to a gene; V was cut back by 7 bases and J by 7 bases. The CDR3 bases are TGTGCCAGCACTAACAGGGGGCTCAATTCACCCCTCCACTTT. This codes for CASTNRGLNSPLHF.

The chain is built from TRBV7-3 and TRBJ2-7; weak D call: TRBD1 (6 bases). Germline V gene sequence: CDR1 SGHTA, CDR2 FQGTGA. V gave up 2 bases and J gave up 3 bases, with 14 bases separating them. The length of the CDR3 is 15 residues. The CDR3 DNA follows: TGTGCCAGCAGCTTATATGGGGGCGCGGGCTACGAGCAGTACTTC. Protein product: CASSLYGGAGYEQYF.

The genes are TRBV21-1 and TRBJ1-5. TRBV21-1 is a known pseudogene. The CDR3 is 17 residues long. CDR3: CASSARTWVASNQPQHF. CDR3 DNA sequence: TGTGCCAGCAGCGCCCGGACTTGGGTTGCAAGCAATCAGCCCCAGCATTTT.

The CDR3 loop is CASSQVGQAGSTDTQYF. The CDR3 nucleotides read TGCGCCAGCAGCCAAGTAGGACAGGCTGGTAGCACAGATACGCAGTATTTT. The chain is built from TRBV4-1 and TRBJ2-3, with TRBD1 matching 7 bases. This CDR3 has 17 amino acids. Germline V lookup: CDR1 MGHRA, CDR2 YSYEKL. With V trimmed by 1 base and J by 0 bases, 7 bases remained unmatched.

The chain employs TRBV5-1 and TRBJ2-1; D may be TRBD1 (6 bases). Trimming took off 0 bases at V and 6 bases at J, with 10 bases between the two ends. The CDR3 consists of 14 residues. CDR1 is SGHRS, CDR2 YFSETQ, per germline. This CDR3 reads CASSLVTGINEQFF. CDR3 DNA: TGCGCCAGCAGCTTGGTCACAGGGATCAATGAGCAGTTCTTC.

V usage is TRBV10-2 and J usage is TRBJ2-2; 8 bases align to TRBD2. The CDR3 length is 15 residues. Germline V gene sequence: CDR1 WSHSY, CDR2 SAAADI. The ends lost 6 bases at V and 5 bases at J; junction bases unmatched: 8. The CDR3 DNA follows: TGCGCCAGCAGCCTTTTGCGGGGGGTTACCGGGGAGCTGTTTTTT. Protein sequence: CASSLLRGVTGELFF.

This clone is a singleton in its sample. The V and J genes are TRBV10-3 and TRBJ1-2, with D perhaps TRBD1 (5 bases). The CDR3 is 13 residues long. Germline V gives CDR1 ENHRY, CDR2 SYGVKD. V lost 10 bases and J lost 7, with 19 bases in between. The CDR3 DNA reads TGTGCCACCAAGACTCCCGGGAGGGGTGGCTACACCTTC. Protein product: CATKTPGRGGYTF.

This chain links TRBV11-2 with TRBJ1-1; D is unclear. The V end was cut by 2 bases, the J end by 4 bases, with 8 bases between. Germline CDR1 is SGHAT and CDR2 is FQNNGV. This CDR3 is 13 amino acids long. The CDR3 region has the DNA TGTGCCAGCAGCTTAACCAGTCTCACTGAAGCTTTCTTT. Residues: CASSLTSLTEAFF.

The chain links TRBV28 to TRBJ2-5, with 8 positions matching TRBD1. Germline CDR1 reads MDHEN; CDR2 reads SYDVKM. V lost 6 bases, J lost 4 bases, and 16 bases stayed unmatched. The CDR3 length is 17 residues. The CDR3 reads CASSQSGPGQGRETQYF. In DNA, the CDR3 is TGTGCCAGCAGCCAAAGCGGTCCAGGACAGGGTCGAGAGACCCAGTACTTC.

This chain links TRBV6-6 with TRBJ2-7; 7 bases map to TRBD1. V gave up 4 bases and J gave up 2 bases; unmatched junction bases: 8. The CDR3 is made up of 15 amino acids. Per the germline V gene, CDR1 is MNHNY and CDR2 is SVGAGI (reference sequence). The CDR3 protein is CASSFSPGQTYEQYF. The CDR3 nucleotides are TGTGCCAGCAGTTTTTCCCCGGGACAGACCTACGAGCAGTACTTC.